This TCR beta chain was sequenced in a study of beta chain features in type 1 diabetes. Study in general: Summed over all samples, the examined sorted cells came to some 99 million.

Points from the study as a whole: Across all four CD4+ subsets, people with type 1 diabetes showed modestly shorter TCRB CDR3s. Patients' naive, central memory and Treg TCRB repertoires seemed closer to one another than those of healthy donors. The study found fewer insertions and more deletions at VDJ junctions in type 1 diabetes patients.

The CDR3 sequence is 14 residues long. Expressed TCRB transcripts got sequenced, as all isolated RNA was reverse transcribed. Assay: immunoSEQ multiplex PCR; the TCRdb copy retains only in-frame clones and omits some. The repertoire holds 150,000 to 180,000 clones, with around a tenth as singletons. A sort by CD45RO/CCR7/CD25/CD127/CD95/CD27 yielded CD4+ naive, central memory, regulatory and stem cell-like memory cells. A remark on this clone: Antigen specificity is unknown.

The V and J genes are TRBV21-1 and TRBJ2-7; TRBD2 reflects the table's D call only, with no check against the DNA. TRBV21-1 is termed a pseudogene. The clonotype comes from a young man with type 1 diabetes. Input material: central memory CD4+ T cells from blood. This CDR3 is CASSKLAGWYEQYF. The CDR3 DNA reads as TGTGCCAGCAGCAAACTAGCGGGTTGGTACGAGCAGTACTTC.